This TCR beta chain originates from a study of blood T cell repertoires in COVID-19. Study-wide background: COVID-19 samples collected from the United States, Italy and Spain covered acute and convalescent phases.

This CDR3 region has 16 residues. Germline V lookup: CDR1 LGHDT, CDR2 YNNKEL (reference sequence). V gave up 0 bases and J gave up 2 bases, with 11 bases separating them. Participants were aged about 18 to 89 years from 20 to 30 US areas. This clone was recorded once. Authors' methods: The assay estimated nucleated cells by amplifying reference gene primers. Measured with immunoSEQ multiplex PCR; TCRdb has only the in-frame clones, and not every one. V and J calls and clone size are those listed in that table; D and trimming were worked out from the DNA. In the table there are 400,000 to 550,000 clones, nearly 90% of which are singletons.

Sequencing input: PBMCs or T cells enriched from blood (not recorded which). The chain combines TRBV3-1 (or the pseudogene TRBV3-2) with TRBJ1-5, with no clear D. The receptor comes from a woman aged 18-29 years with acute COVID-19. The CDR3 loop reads CASSQEPPGGNQPQHF. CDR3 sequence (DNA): TGTGCCAGCAGCCAAGAGCCCCCCGGGGGCAATCAGCCCCAGCATTTT.